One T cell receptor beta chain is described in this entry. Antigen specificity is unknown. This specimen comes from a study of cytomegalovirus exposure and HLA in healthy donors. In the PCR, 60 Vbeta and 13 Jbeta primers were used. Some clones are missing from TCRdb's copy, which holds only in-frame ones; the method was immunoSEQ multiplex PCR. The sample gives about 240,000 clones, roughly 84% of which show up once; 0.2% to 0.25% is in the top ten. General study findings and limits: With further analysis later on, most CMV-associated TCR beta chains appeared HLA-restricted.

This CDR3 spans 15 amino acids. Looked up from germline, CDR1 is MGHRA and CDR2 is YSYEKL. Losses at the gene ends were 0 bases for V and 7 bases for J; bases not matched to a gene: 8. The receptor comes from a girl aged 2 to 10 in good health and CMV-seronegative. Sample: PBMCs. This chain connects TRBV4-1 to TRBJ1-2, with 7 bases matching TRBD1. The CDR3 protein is CASSQDTAGGLGYTF. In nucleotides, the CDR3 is TGCGCCAGCAGCCAAGACACGGCAGGGGGACTTGGCTACACCTTC.